This paragraph covers one T cell receptor (beta chain) sequence. Its antigen is still unknown. Sample treatment: oral pan-JAK inhibitor, 5-10 mg twice daily. This sample was included in a study of CD8+ T cells in alopecia areata. Across the whole study: Those treated were given oral tofacitinib at 5 to 10 mg twice daily. Severity scores in treated patients reflected the percentage of scalp affected. Overall study findings and caveats: An increase in clonality over normal scalp was evident in lesional scalp, especially alopecia totalis/universalis.

cDNA reverse transcribed from extracted RNA served as the sequencing template. The data were produced by immunoSEQ multiplex PCR, yet TCRdb's version contains in-frame clones alone and is incomplete. The profile covers fewer than 250,000 clones, with 35% to 45% appearing a single time and around 0.48% taken by the ten largest. The CDR3 contains 16 residues. Germline V gene sequence: CDR1 MNHNS, CDR2 SASEGT. Trimming left V 2 bases short and J 3 bases short, with 16 bases between. The receptor's source is a human donor with alopecia areata. The sample in question was CD4+ T cells sorted from blood, obtained at roughly week 30, from a patient treated with tofacitinib. The rearrangement joins TRBV6-1 to TRBJ1-1; possible D gene TRBD1, 5 bases. The CDR3 sequence: CASSEILGVTDTEAFF. CDR3 sequence (DNA): TGTGCCAGCAGTGAAATTCTGGGGGTTACGGACACTGAAGCTTTCTTT.